The entry below gives a single TCR beta chain sequence along with its context. Its antigen is not identified. V was trimmed by 5 bases and J by 0 bases, leaving 14 bases between them. This CDR3 is built from 16 residues. CDR1 is KGHSH, CDR2 LQKENI, per germline. cDNA molecules carried unique molecular identifiers, and template switching added a universal primer site. TCRdb processed the 5' RACE reads anew with MiXCR; each CDR3 protein has one entry. Of just over 500,000 distinct CDR3 sequences in the sample, 22% were seen once. This record comes from a study of identical twins. Findings and caveats of the study: Low generation-probability sequences were in excess among twin-shared out-of-frame alpha sequences. Models underestimated out-of-frame TCR alpha sharing in monozygotic twins.

In addition, the sample was reused for a study of T cells expressing NK-cell markers.

The TCR sequence derives from a woman aged 18-29 years in good health. Sequencing was performed on CD4+ T cells sorted from blood. V gene TRBV18 combines with J gene TRBJ2-4; no definite D call. CDR3 in amino acids: CASSSDMMLAKNIQYF. CDR3 sequence (DNA): TGTGCCAGCTCATCAGACATGATGCTAGCCAAAAACATTCAGTACTTC.